The entry that follows covers one T cell receptor beta chain sequence. The target antigen is unknown. Germline loops: CDR1 MNHEY, CDR2 SMNVEV (reference sequence). Trimming removed 0 bases from V and 6 bases from J, with 12 bases in between. The CDR3 runs to 15 residues. This sample is drawn from a study of siplizumab effects on memory and regulatory T cells. Study-wide points: Unstimulated naive T cells seemed to show more diversity than memory cells did, and they also seemed to be among the major contributors to the alloresponse. The study found that siplizumab significantly reduced alloreactive sequences traceable to unstimulated CD4+ memory cells.

Produced via immunoSEQ multiplex PCR; TCRdb's table is partial and in-frame only. The sample includes more than 75,000 clones, over 85% seen only once; the top ten take about 6.7%. Sequenced: CD8+ T cells sorted from blood. The gene calls are TRBV27 and TRBJ2-1; D is possibly TRBD1 (5 bases). This TCR came from a human donor in good health. The CDR3 reads CASSLSQGASNEQFF. CDR3 bases: TGTGCCAGCAGTTTATCCCAAGGGGCGTCCAATGAGCAGTTCTTC.